This T cell receptor (beta chain) was captured by sequencing in a study of shared clonotypes between healthy human individuals (dated by TCRdb to 2018 to 2020). With respect to the entire study: The cohort comprised a couple of women and a few men aged 18 to 49 years. Per donor, three plates each were used for CD4 naive and CD4 memory, two for CD8 naive, and one for CD8 memory. The study deeply sequenced blood TCR repertoires of about 5 healthy adults to estimate repertoire size and the extent of clonotype sharing between individuals. Different laboratories and diverse techniques were used to prepare libraries and sequence TCR repertoires, to increase sequencing depth and limit assay-specific biases. Between about 0.85 and 10 billion PBMCs per donor were obtained by leukapheresis.

Trimming takes 0 bases from V and 4 bases from J, and the germline ends sit 12 bases apart. CDR3 length: 16 amino acids, cysteine to phenylalanine. Of the read, only the CDR3 DNA is kept; its 48 bases are in frame from base 1. For CDR1 and CDR2, the germline V gene (reference sequence) lists MNHNY and SVGAGI. Overall study results and their limits: Based on pairwise subsampling, the degree of clonotype sharing among donors was expected to be affected by sequencing depth. Even with the large sequencing depth, rarefaction of the sorted-subset datasets indicated that sequencing was incomplete. Approximately 5% of naive CD4, 3.5% of naive CD8, about 2.1% of memory CD4, and about 0.4% of memory CD8 clonotypes were shared across several donors. Sampling was restricted to blood, and TCR repertoires in tissues likely differ from the TCR repertoires found in blood. Naive subsets generally had larger estimated clonotype richness than memory subsets did. Compared with non-shared clonotypes, clonotypes shared by all four sorted-subset donors had higher generation probabilities. The small number of donors limited the genetic and exposure-history diversity represented.

Using the deep immunoSEQ assay, TCR CDR3 regions were amplified from genomic DNA by multiplex PCR. Genomic DNA extracted from each cell subset was distributed evenly over all wells of several immunoSEQ 96-well plates, and each plate served as one replicate. Each replicate PCR for sorted subsets received around 0.2 ug genomic DNA, equal to about 30,000 T cell genomes. Purified libraries were measured with a Qubit 3.0 fluorometer, size-checked on a Bioanalyzer 2100, and measured again with the KAPA Library Quantification kit. Each immunoSEQ 96-well plate was sequenced on its own single-read 150-cycle Illumina NextSeq 550 flow cell. Processing in the source paper ran as follows. Because only junctional sequences without quality scores were contained in the immunoSEQ output, filtering matching that applied to full-length reads could not be performed. To assign V/J genes and CDR3, sequences were annotated using PyIR, a Python wrapper for IgBLAST v1.9, with IMGT germline references. Reads were removed for weak V/J assignments (E-value above 1e-6), missing CDR3, stop codons, out-of-frame junctions, or ambiguous translated residues. A V3J clonotype was defined by an identical inferred V gene, J gene, and CDR3 amino acid sequence. To compute the percentage overlap between repertoires, the number of shared unique clonotypes was divided by the size of the smaller repertoire. RTK rarefaction, the Chao1 estimator, and Recon v2.1 estimates of unobserved clonotypes were used to assess repertoire richness. OLGA was used to compute generation probabilities for all TCRbeta clonotypes that the gDNA method yielded from a few donors. The source is immuneACCESS, and TCRdb retained only in-frame sequences with V and J called. Part of the clones is not carried over; for the studies checked, unresolved V genes explain less than half of this, and the remainder is unexplained. That table gives V, J and clone size, and the DNA gave D and trimming. Within this sample are roughly 1.5 million clones, with approximately 98% of them counted one time only. Clones ranked in the top ten supply roughly 0.4% of the sample.

As concerns this clone: No cognate antigen has been identified for it. No base-level quality is on record; no much larger clone is a single base apart.

Donors were healthy HIV-negative adults with no recently reported acute infections or vaccinations. Only Caucasian adults living in Nashville, Tennessee, USA were represented among the donors. CD4+ T cells were enriched by magnetic negative selection; naive cells were then positively selected on CD45RA, and the negative fraction formed the memory subset. After blood collection by leukapheresis, PBMCs were isolated using Ficoll-Histopaque density gradient centrifugation and then cryopreserved in the vapor phase of liquid nitrogen. Purity and quantity of every magnetically sorted T cell population were checked by analytical flow cytometry. Genomic DNA was isolated from every sorted fraction and measured by UV absorbance on a Nanodrop 2000c.

The V gene is TRBV6-6 and the J gene is TRBJ1-4; matching of 5 bases hints at TRBD1 as the D gene. The sample taken for sequencing was naive CD4+ T cells sorted from blood. Explained via the paper, the cell subset or site label denotes: CD45RA+ positively selected. The sequence came from a man aged 25-45 years in good health. The sequenced DNA: TGTGCCAGCAGTTACTCCGCCGGGACCTATAATGAAAAACTGTTTTTT. It is translated as CASSYSAGTYNEKLFF.